Following are 25 T cell receptor beta chains from one sample sequenced in a study of patients and donors after allogeneic stem cell transplantation. TCRdb re-called the RT-PCR reads through MiXCR, storing one row per CDR3 protein. The profile covers about 200,000 distinct CDR3 sequences, with 41% appearing a single time and 33% taken by the ten largest. Sequencing was done on a sample of blood, either unsorted or a sorted T cell fraction (not recorded which). These receptor sequences come from a human donor who was either an allogeneic HSCT recipient or a stem cell or donor lymphocyte infusion donor (not recorded which). It is not recorded whose cells these are; they may come from a transplant donor.

The chain recombines TRBV6-2 or TRBV6-3 with TRBJ2-5, with TRBD1 identical over 9 bases. The CDR3 has 15 amino acids. Germline loops: CDR1 MNHEY, CDR2 SVGEGT. Trimming took 2 bases from V and 3 from J; bases not matched to a gene: 4. This CDR3 is CASSYPRTGEETQYF. CDR3 bases: TGTGCCAGCAGTTACCCCCGGACAGGGGAAGAGACCCAGTACTTC.

The chain links TRBV29-1 to TRBJ1-3, with 7 bases lining up with TRBD1. Germline CDR1 reads SQVTM; CDR2 reads ANQGSEA. With 1 base clipped from V and 0 bases from J, the junction kept 12 bases outside the gene matches. The length of the CDR3 is 18 residues. In DNA form, the CDR3 reads TGCAGCGTTGAAGCTATAGAGGGACAGAGCAGCTCTGGAAACACCATATATTTT. Translated, it gives CSVEAIEGQSSSGNTIYF.

The chain joins TRBV5-4 to TRBJ1-3; a possible D gene is TRBD1 (5 bases). V was pared by 0 bases and J by 4 bases, with 8 bases between. Germline V lookup: CDR1 SGHNT, CDR2 YYREEE (reference sequence). CDR3 length: 14 amino acids. CDR3 sequence (DNA): TGTGCCAGCAGCTTGGGACAGAACGGAAACACCATATATTTT. Its translation: CASSLGQNGNTIYF.

The genes are TRBV6-1 and TRBJ1-1; D is ambiguous. Trimming left V 2 bases short and J 0 bases short, with 16 bases between. This CDR3 region has 17 residues. The germline gives CDR1 MNHNS, CDR2 SASEGT. The CDR3 bases are TGTGCCAGCAGTGAAAGTTTTTGGCAGCGAATGAACACTGAAGCTTTCTTT. It yields the protein CASSESFWQRMNTEAFF.

The rearrangement uses TRBV30 and TRBJ1-2, with D perhaps TRBD1 (5 bases). The CDR3 has 13 amino acids. CDR1 and CDR2 from the germline V gene are GTSNPN and SVGIG (reference sequence). Trimming took off 2 bases at V and 4 bases at J, with 11 bases between the two ends. CDR3 in DNA: TGTGCCTGGAGTTTGGACGGGGGCTATGGCTACACCTTC. Translated: CAWSLDGGYGYTF.

This rearrangement joins TRBV27 to TRBJ2-2; D may be TRBD2 (5 bases). Germline assignment: CDR1 MNHEY and CDR2 SMNVEV (reference sequence). The CDR3 sequence is 15 residues long. V dropped 2 bases and J dropped 4 bases, with 11 bases sitting between them. CDR3 sequence reads: CASSLIMSGTGELFF. CDR3 in DNA: TGTGCCAGCAGTTTAATTATGAGCGGCACCGGGGAGCTGTTTTTT.

The chain recombines TRBV6-1 with TRBJ1-2, with TRBD1 matching over 7 bases. The junction had 7 bases not matched to a gene; V was cut back by 4 bases and J by 5 bases. CDR3 size: 14 residues. Germline V gene lookup returns CDR1 MNHNS and CDR2 SASEGT. The CDR3 sequence is CASSVAGQIYGYTF. Written as DNA, the CDR3 is TGTGCCAGCAGTGTCGCGGGACAGATATATGGCTACACCTTC.

This clonotype has only a few counts. The chain combines TRBV12-3 or TRBV12-4 with TRBJ1-2, with D tentatively TRBD1 (6 bases). V was trimmed by 3 bases and J by 7 bases, leaving 12 bases between them. The CDR3 runs 13 residues. CDR3 amino acids: CASSFGGGLGYTF. CDR3 nucleotides: TGTGCCAGCAGTTTCGGGGGGGGCCTTGGCTACACCTTC.

J is TRBJ1-3 and V is TRBV18, with D hard to call. The CDR3 runs 15 residues. V lost 0 bases and J lost 8, with 14 bases in between. Looked up from germline, CDR1 is KGHSH and CDR2 is LQKENI. Here the CDR3 DNA reads TGTGCCAGCTCACCACCGATGGCAGGACCGGACACCATATATTTT. Protein product: CASSPPMAGPDTIYF.

This clonotype has more than one count but fewer than ten. The J gene is TRBJ1-6, the V gene TRBV12-3 or TRBV12-4; D gene ambiguous. The CDR3 sequence is 13 residues long. V lost 2 bases and J 13 bases, leaving 12 bases between the germline ends. DNA for the CDR3: TGTGCCAGCAGTTTAAACGGACGGTCCCCCCTCCACTTT. Protein: CASSLNGRSPLHF.

J is TRBJ2-2 and V is TRBV9, with D unclear. The CDR3 spans 17 residues. V lost 0 bases, J lost 0 bases, and 12 bases lay in between. Germline V gives CDR1 SGDLS, CDR2 YYNGEE. CDR3 sequence: CASSVGPRGANTGELFF. CDR3 in DNA: TGTGCCAGCAGCGTAGGCCCTCGCGGCGCGAACACCGGGGAGCTGTTTTTT.

The chain links TRBV25-1 to TRBJ1-4, with D unresolved. The V and J ends lost 0 bases and 0 bases respectively, with 11 bases between them. The CDR3 is 17 residues long. CDR1 is MGHDK, CDR2 SYGVNS, per germline. Written as DNA, the CDR3 is TGTGCCAGCAGTGAATATCGGGCGGATGCAACTAATGAAAAACTGTTTTTT. This sequence encodes CASSEYRADATNEKLFF. The entire variable domain, with the rest obtained from reference TRBV25-1 and TRBJ1-4, is as follows: EADIYQTPRYLVIGTGKKITLECSQTMGHDKMYWYQQDPGMELHLIHYSYGVNSTEKGDLSSESTVSRIRTEHFPLTLESARPSHTSQYLCASSEYRADATNEKLFFGSGTQLSVL.

The chain joins TRBV29-1 to TRBJ1-2, with D perhaps TRBD1 (5 bases). V dropped 6 bases and J dropped 2 bases, with 10 bases sitting between them. This CDR3 is 12 amino acids long. Germline V gene sequence: CDR1 SQVTM, CDR2 ANQGSEA. This CDR3 is CSVIQENYGYTF. The CDR3 DNA sequence: TGCAGCGTCATACAGGAAAACTATGGCTACACCTTC.

This clonotype was seen only a few times. The chain joins TRBV12-5 to TRBJ1-1; D is ambiguous. The CDR3 loop spans 12 amino acids. The germline gives CDR1 LGHNT, CDR2 FRNRAP. V gave up 5 bases and J gave up 1 base, with 5 bases separating them. The CDR3 is CASGVGNTEAFF. The CDR3 coding sequence is TGTGCTAGTGGTGTGGGGAACACTGAAGCTTTCTTT.

This clonotype was recorded a few times. The chain combines TRBV27 with TRBJ2-7; 7 positions agree with TRBD2. The V segment lost 6 bases and the J segment 3 bases; nucleotides outside the gene matches: 5. This CDR3 has 13 amino acids. Germline V lookup: CDR1 MNHEY, CDR2 SMNVEV (reference sequence). In nucleotides, the CDR3 is TGTGCCAGCAGGCCGGGACTAAACTACGAGCAGTACTTC. This gives the protein CASRPGLNYEQYF.

This sequence joins TRBV2 and TRBJ2-5; D is ambiguous. Trimming cost V 7 bases and J 4 bases, with 16 bases left between them. The CDR3 is 14 residues long. Germline V lookup: CDR1 SNHLY, CDR2 FYNNEI. CDR3 sequence reads: CASTQDQSRETQYF. The CDR3 coding sequence is TGTGCCAGCACCCAAGACCAATCGAGAGAGACCCAGTACTTC.

This clonotype was recorded only once. This CDR3 reads CASSLGRVGELFF. The CDR3 coding sequence is TGTGCCAGCAGCTTAGGAAGGGTCGGGGAGCTGTTTTTT. This sequence joins TRBV7-2 and TRBJ2-2; D not certain. There are 13 residues in the CDR3. Germline loops: CDR1 SGHTA, CDR2 FQGNSA. Trimming took off 1 base at V and 7 bases at J, with 7 bases between the two ends. Full variable domain (outside the CDR3, taken from reference TRBV7-2 and TRBJ2-2): GAGVSQSPSNKVTEKGKDVELRCDPISGHTALYWYRQSLGQGLEFLIYFQGNSAPDKSGLPSDRFSAERTGGSVSTLTIQRTQQEDSAVYLCASSLGRVGELFFGEGSRLTVL.

This clonotype was counted a few times. CDR3 residues: CASSFDRGRSEKLFF. Written as DNA, the CDR3 is TGTGCCAGCAGTTTCGACAGGGGGAGGAGTGAAAAACTGTTTTTT. The chain has TRBV28 and TRBJ1-4, with 9 bases fitting TRBD1. The V gene's germline CDR1 is MDHEN and CDR2 SYDVKM. CDR3 length: 15 residues. The ends lost 3 bases at V and 7 bases at J; junction bases unmatched: 6.

This clonotype was seen a few times. This chain connects TRBV29-1 to TRBJ1-1; D is unclear. CDR1 SQVTM and CDR2 ANQGSEA come from the germline V gene. The CDR3 runs 13 residues. The ends were cut back, 0 bases at V and 6 bases at J, with 11 bases in the middle. The CDR3 region is CSVEDWGGAEAFF. The CDR3 DNA follows: TGCAGCGTTGAAGATTGGGGTGGGGCTGAAGCTTTCTTT.

The chain joins TRBV5-1 to TRBJ1-5, with D uncertain. From germline, CDR1 is SGHRS and CDR2 YFSETQ. This CDR3 has 13 amino acids. The V end lost 4 bases, the J end lost 5 bases, and 10 bases lay between the germline ends. Here the CDR3 reads CASSALSYQPQHF. The CDR3 nucleotides read TGCGCCAGCAGCGCCCTGTCCTATCAGCCCCAGCATTTT.

The chain has TRBV29-1 and TRBJ2-3; 7 nucleotides agree with TRBD2. V shed 3 bases, J shed 2 bases, and the junction held 14 bases outside the gene matches. Germline V gene data show CDR1 as SQVTM and CDR2 as ANQGSEA. The CDR3 has 17 amino acids. CDR3 residues: CSVDRPSGDADTDTQYF. DNA for the CDR3: TGCAGCGTTGATCGGCCTAGCGGAGACGCCGACACAGATACGCAGTATTTT.

The chain recombines TRBV7-9 with TRBJ1-1, with D perhaps TRBD1 (5 bases). Trimming stripped 0 bases from V and 4 bases from J, with 9 bases between. This CDR3 is 14 amino acids long. The V gene's germline CDR1 is SEHNR and CDR2 FQNEAQ (reference sequence). The CDR3 DNA reads as TGTGCCAGCAGCTTAGCAGGGGATAGCACTGAAGCTTTCTTT. Amino acid sequence: CASSLAGDSTEAFF.

This clonotype appeared a few times. The rearrangement joins TRBV28 to TRBJ2-1; D not certain. The V gene lost 6 bases and the J gene lost 4 bases, with 13 bases spanning the gap. Germline assignment: CDR1 MDHEN and CDR2 SYDVKM. The CDR3 is 14 residues long. The DNA for the CDR3 is TGTGCCAGCAGCCCAGGTGGACCGTACAATGAGCAGTTCTTC. Its protein product is CASSPGGPYNEQFF.

This chain links TRBV7-9 with TRBJ1-2, with unresolved D. CDR3 length: 12 residues. Trimming pared 6 bases from V and 6 bases from J, leaving 11 bases between. Germline assignment: CDR1 SEHNR and CDR2 FQNEAQ (reference sequence). The CDR3 nucleotides read TGTGCCAGCAGTTCTCGAACCAATGGCTACACCTTC. The encoded protein is CASSSRTNGYTF.

The chain carries TRBV6-2 or TRBV6-3 and TRBJ1-1, with D possibly matching TRBD1 (5 bases). Trimming pared 8 bases from V and 5 bases from J, leaving 9 bases between. The CDR3 totals 11 residues. Looked up from germline, CDR1 is MNHEY and CDR2 is SVGEGT. CDR3 in amino acids: CASGGHTEAFF. CDR3 nucleotides: TGTGCCAGCGGGGGTCATACTGAAGCTTTCTTT.